This T cell receptor (beta chain) comes out of a study of cytomegalovirus exposure and HLA in healthy donors. Study findings and constraints: Segments of the TCR beta V type were, in most cases, productive about 87% or about 30% of the time in an earlier analysis.

The V end was cut by 2 bases, the J end by 3 bases, with 5 bases between. Germline CDR1 and CDR2: MGHRA and YSYEKL. This CDR3 spans 13 amino acids. Primers for the PCR totalled 60 Vbeta and 13 Jbeta. The data were produced by immunoSEQ multiplex PCR, yet TCRdb's version contains in-frame clones alone and is incomplete. Of under 150,000 clones in the sample, 75% to 85% were seen once. On this clone: Its antigen is not identified. This same CDR3 is encoded by further DNA sequences in the sample.

This clonotype originated in a man over 45 in good health and CMV-seronegative. The chain recombines TRBV4-1 with TRBJ1-3; D not certain. The specimen was PBMCs. The CDR3 coding sequence is TGCGCCAGCAGCCAAAGCCTTGGAAACACCATATATTTT. The encoded protein is CASSQSLGNTIYF.